This T cell receptor beta chain was documented in a study of blood T cell repertoires in COVID-19. Study information: Samples of COVID-19 (acute and convalescent) were obtained from the United States, Italy and Spain.

Profiling relied on immunoSEQ multiplex PCR, and the TCRdb table lists in-frame clones only, not all of them. The sample has 200,000 to 250,000 clones, roughly four fifths seen once. From germline, CDR1 is GTSNPN and CDR2 SVGIG (reference sequence). The V end lost 2 bases, the J end lost 3 bases, and 14 bases lay between the germline ends. The CDR3 runs to 15 residues. The chain couples TRBV30 to TRBJ1-5; D is possibly TRBD1 (5 bases). The sequencing sample was made of peripheral blood. The sequence derives from a woman older than 75 with COVID-19, enrolled during active disease. The CDR3 is CAWSRGVGPNQPQHF. CDR3 DNA: TGTGCCTGGAGTCGGGGGGTGGGGCCCAATCAGCCCCAGCATTTT.